This TCR beta chain was captured by sequencing in a study of blood T cell repertoires in COVID-19. At the level of the study: Donors in the United States, Italy and Spain gave samples during acute or convalescent COVID-19. PBMCs, B-cell-depleted T cells, or T cells were the source of the cDNA or gDNA that made up the material.

Germline CDR1 and CDR2: LGHNA and YSLEER. With 6 bases clipped from V and 7 bases from J, the junction kept 8 bases outside the gene matches. This CDR3 has 14 amino acids. As originally analysed: Nucleated cell number was recorded as an estimate derived from reference gene primer amplification. TCRdb keeps only in-frame clones here, not all; method: immunoSEQ multiplex PCR. That table is the source of V, J and clone size, and D and trimming were worked out from the DNA. The sample lists 150,000 to 180,000 clones, approximately 86% seen once, with roughly 0.62% in the top ten. The chain combines TRBV4-3 with TRBJ2-1; 8 bases match TRBD2. This TCR came from a man aged 55 to 70 with COVID-19, enrolled during active disease. The sequencing input was peripheral blood. CDR3 in amino acids: CASSKRGRGNEQFF. CDR3 bases: TGCGCCAGCAGTAAGCGGGGGCGAGGGAATGAGCAGTTCTTC.